Listed below are T cell receptor beta chains from one sample, sequenced in a study of blood T cell repertoires in COVID-19. Libraries were prepared by immunoSEQ multiplex PCR; TCRdb keeps only in-frame clonotypes and omits some of them. The sample records about 120,000 clones, about 81% being singletons. Material: peripheral blood. The receptors here all came from a man between 65 and 85 years old with acute or convalescent COVID-19. Each CDR3 is given with its conserved first and last residue. The D gene is left open where the match is weak. The size entry is marked missing in some rows and otherwise reads once, few, many or a size class.

D gene	V gene	J gene	clone size	CDR3 DNA	CDR3 protein
TRBD2	TRBV9	TRBJ2-1	.	TGTGCCAGCAGTAAAGGGACTAGCGGGAGGATTGGTGAGCAGTTCTTC	CASSKGTSGRIGEQFF
.	TRBV28	TRBJ1-4	.	TGTGCCAGCACCTATCCCCAGGGAGGGAGGGAAAAACTGTTTTTT	CASTYPQGGREKLFF
.	TRBV9	TRBJ2-3	.	TGTGCCAGCAGCGTAGAGGGAGAGTATATCACAGATACGCAGTATTTT	CASSVEGEYITDTQYF
TRBD2	TRBV5-8	TRBJ2-3	.	TGTGCCAGCAGCTCACCTAGCGGGAGGCTCACAGATACGCAGTATTTT	CASSSPSGRLTDTQYF
TRBD1	TRBV3-1/TRBV3-2	TRBJ1-6	.	TGTGCCAGCAGCCCGCTGACAGGGGCTGGCGCTTCACCCCTCCACTTT	CASSPLTGAGASPLHF
.	TRBV30	TRBJ2-7	once	TGTGCCTGGAGTGTCCAGGGAATTAGGGGTGTCGAGCAGTACTTC	CAWSVQGIRGVEQYF
.	TRBV5-6	TRBJ1-2	.	TGTGCCAGCAGCGCCCTGGACAGACCTCTTTATGGCTACACCTTC	CASSALDRPLYGYTF
TRBD1	TRBV5-1	TRBJ1-6	.	TGCGCCAGCAGCTTACGGACAGGCAATAATTCACCCCTCCACTTT	CASSLRTGNNSPLHF
.	TRBV5-1	TRBJ2-1	once	TGCGCCAGCAGCTTGGGCACAGGGCCTTCCTACAATGAGCAGTTCTTC	CASSLGTGPSYNEQFF
TRBD2	TRBV18	TRBJ2-5	.	TGTGCCAGCTCACTAGGATGGGCGGGAGCAGAGACCCAGTACTTC	CASSLGWAGAETQYF
.	TRBV10-2	TRBJ1-5	once	TGCGCCAGCAGTGAGGCCACAGGCTATCAGCCCCAGCATTTT	CASSEATGYQPQHF
.	TRBV29-1	TRBJ1-5	once	TGCAGCGTGAAATCAGGGAATCAGCCCCAGCATTTT	CSVKSGNQPQHF
TRBD1	TRBV6-6	TRBJ2-5	.	TGTGCCAGCAGATCCGGGACAGGGGAGACCCAGTACTTC	CASRSGTGETQYF
.	TRBV7-9	TRBJ2-6	.	TGTGCCAGCAGCTTCAGGGTTGGGGCCAACGTCCTGACTTTC	CASSFRVGANVLTF
.	TRBV29-1	TRBJ1-1	.	TGCAGCGTTGGATCGGGTTTAAGGAACACTGAAGCTTTCTTT	CSVGSGLRNTEAFF
.	TRBV25-1	TRBJ2-7	.	TGTGCCGGCTGGCCGGGCCCCGGAGGAGAGCAGTACTTC	CAGWPGPGGEQYF
TRBD1	TRBV19	TRBJ2-7	few	TGTGCCAGTAGTGTCGACAGGGGCACCTACGAGCAGTACTTC	CASSVDRGTYEQYF
.	TRBV2	TRBJ2-1	.	TGTGCCAGCAGTTACCGAGTTGAGCAGTTCTTC	CASSYRVEQFF
.	TRBV19	TRBJ1-1	.	TGTGCCAGTAGTATAGATCCTCGGGGAAACACTGAAGCTTTCTTT	CASSIDPRGNTEAFF
.	TRBV18	TRBJ1-1	few	TGTGCCAGCTCCCCGGGAGTGGACACTGAAGCTTTCTTT	CASSPGVDTEAFF
.	TRBV30	TRBJ2-7	.	TGTGCCTGGAGCTCTTTCCGTCGGGAGCAGTACTTC	CAWSSFRREQYF
.	TRBV3-1/TRBV3-2	TRBJ2-4	.	TGTGCCAGCAGCCAAGCCAGGGCCAAAAACATTCAGTACTTC	CASSQARAKNIQYF
TRBD2	TRBV5-1	TRBJ2-1	.	TGCGCCAGCAGTCGCGGGACTAGCGGCCATCATGAGCAGTTCTTC	CASSRGTSGHHEQFF
TRBD1	TRBV6-1	TRBJ1-4	.	TGTGCCAGCAGGACAGGGGCCGATAATGAAAAACTGTTTTTT	CASRTGADNEKLFF
TRBD1	TRBV5-6	TRBJ2-1	.	TGTGCCAGCAGCTTTCAGGGGGCGGGTGAGCAGTTCTTC	CASSFQGAGEQFF
TRBD1	TRBV6-5	TRBJ2-1	.	TGTGCCAGCACGAGGGACAGAAGAAATGAGCAGTTCTTC	CASTRDRRNEQFF
TRBD2	TRBV20-1	TRBJ2-1	.	TGCAGCGTTAGCGGGAGTGGTGAGCAGTTCTTC	CSVSGSGEQFF
.	TRBV10-1	TRBJ2-7	few	TGCGCCAGCAGTCCCTTTATCGAACGGGGCGAGCAGTACTTC	CASSPFIERGEQYF
.	TRBV5-1	TRBJ2-3	.	TGCGCCAGCAGCCAGCAGGGTTTGGGTACAGATACGCAGTATTTT	CASSQQGLGTDTQYF
TRBD2	TRBV7-9	TRBJ2-1	.	TGTGCCAGCAGCTTAGTCGGGGGGACGGGGTTCTTC	CASSLVGGTGFF
.	TRBV5-6	TRBJ1-3	.	TGTGCCAGCAGCTTCTTCTCTGGAAACACCATATATTTT	CASSFFSGNTIYF
TRBD1	TRBV7-8	TRBJ1-2	few	TGTGCCAGCAGCTTAGGGGGACAGGGGAGCTATGGCTACACCTTC	CASSLGGQGSYGYTF